A selection of T cell receptor beta chains follows, all from one sample in a study of Tregs in tolerant kidney transplant recipients. The antigens for these receptors are not known. Clones were read by immunoSEQ multiplex PCR, and TCRdb kept only the in-frame ones, dropping some. The table shows over 15,000 clones, with nearly 55% occurring only once. The source material was CD4+ T cells from blood cultured with allogeneic cells, sampled before the transplant. Every receptor here comes from a human patient who received a combined kidney and bone marrow transplant. Both conserved end residues are part of each CDR3. A D gene is named only where the DNA matches it firmly. Clone size is given for some rows only: seen once, a few or many times, or a class if the clone is expanded.

d_call	j_call	clone_size	v_call	cdr3_aa	cdr3_nt
.	TRBJ2-2	.	TRBV18	CASSPLIPVGELFF	TGTGCCAGCTCACCTCTTATTCCGGTCGGGGAGCTGTTTTTT
.	TRBJ1-5	once	TRBV5-5	CASSLRAGFNQPQHF	TGTGCCAGCAGCTTGCGGGCAGGGTTCAATCAGCCCCAGCATTTT
.	TRBJ2-3	few	TRBV15	CATSMARLRTDTQYF	TGTGCCACCAGCATGGCGCGACTACGCACAGATACGCAGTATTTT
TRBD2	TRBJ2-5	.	TRBV7-2	CASSGGGETQYF	TGTGCCAGCAGCGGGGGGGGAGAGACCCAGTACTTC
TRBD1	TRBJ2-7	.	TRBV19	CASSPDRMLLEQYF	TGTGCCAGTAGCCCGGACAGGATGTTATTGGAGCAGTACTTC
TRBD2	TRBJ2-7	few	TRBV5-1	CASSVGGGRMTYEQYF	TGCGCCAGCAGCGTGGGGGGGGGACGGATGACGTACGAGCAGTACTTC
.	TRBJ1-5	.	TRBV2	CASRGGIPQPQHF	TGTGCCAGCAGAGGAGGTATCCCCCAGCCCCAGCATTTT
TRBD1	TRBJ1-5	.	TRBV4-1	CASSQPDREAQPQHF	TGCGCCAGCAGCCAACCGGACAGGGAGGCCCAGCCCCAGCATTTT
TRBD1	TRBJ2-7	.	TRBV6-6	CASSEETGAYEQYF	TGTGCCAGCAGTGAGGAGACAGGGGCCTACGAGCAGTACTTC
.	TRBJ1-5	few	TRBV5-1	CASSLDPGNQPQHF	TGCGCCAGCAGCTTGGATCCCGGCAATCAGCCCCAGCATTTT
TRBD2	TRBJ2-5	.	TRBV7-9	CASSAKRGGLQETQYF	TGTGCCAGCAGCGCGAAGCGGGGGGGCTTGCAAGAGACCCAGTACTTC
.	TRBJ2-5	.	TRBV11-3	CASSFVTSTQETQYF	TGTGCCAGCAGCTTCGTGACTTCTACTCAAGAGACCCAGTACTTC
TRBD2	TRBJ2-1	medium-sized	TRBV10-3	CAISPTSGAEQFF	TGTGCCATCAGTCCGACTAGCGGGGCTGAGCAGTTCTTC
.	TRBJ2-7	.	TRBV20-1	CSASKREQYF	TGCAGTGCTAGTAAACGGGAGCAGTACTTC
.	TRBJ2-1	.	TRBV11-2	CASRLEGTYNEQFF	TGTGCCAGCAGGCTAGAGGGTACCTACAATGAGCAGTTCTTC
TRBD1	TRBJ1-2	.	TRBV27	CASSLLGQGPHNYGYTF	TGTGCCAGCAGTTTACTGGGACAGGGGCCCCATAACTATGGCTACACCTTC
TRBD1	TRBJ1-2	.	TRBV7-2	CASSPPARRTGGDGYTF	TGTGCCAGCAGCCCTCCGGCCCGAAGGACAGGGGGGGATGGCTACACCTTC
TRBD1	TRBJ1-2	.	TRBV5-1	CASSLDRGNYGYTF	TGCGCCAGCAGCTTGGACAGGGGGAACTATGGCTACACCTTC
.	TRBJ2-7	.	TRBV27	CASSLSVSGYEQYF	TGTGCCAGCAGTTTATCCGTCAGCGGCTACGAGCAGTACTTC
TRBD1	TRBJ1-2	.	TRBV10-3	CAIGERDSYEFGYTF	TGTGCCATCGGAGAACGGGACAGCTATGAATTTGGCTACACCTTC
TRBD1	TRBJ2-5	medium-sized	TRBV10-3	CAITPGQQETQYF	TGTGCCATCACCCCGGGACAGCAAGAGACCCAGTACTTC
TRBD2	TRBJ2-1	few	TRBV30	CAWRGRLAAGYNEQFF	TGTGCCTGGAGGGGACGACTAGCGGCCGGTTACAATGAGCAGTTCTTC
.	TRBJ1-1	.	TRBV7-2	CASSPRQAYTEAFF	TGTGCCAGCAGCCCCCGCCAGGCTTACACTGAAGCTTTCTTT
TRBD2	TRBJ2-1	.	TRBV11-2	CASSSTGTSGSFEQFF	TGTGCCAGCAGTTCAACCGGGACTAGCGGGAGTTTTGAGCAGTTCTTC
TRBD1	TRBJ1-6	few	TRBV7-9	CASSTGQRNNSPLHF	TGTGCCAGCAGCACGGGACAGAGGAACAATTCACCCCTCCACTTT
.	TRBJ1-1	.	TRBV18	CASSPIAGARSTEAFF	TGTGCCAGCTCACCAATTGCGGGTGCAAGGTCCACTGAAGCTTTCTTT
TRBD1	TRBJ1-2	few	TRBV6-7	CASSSPTGNYGYTF	TGTGCCAGCAGTTCCCCGACAGGGAACTATGGCTACACCTTC
TRBD1	TRBJ2-5	.	TRBV19	CASNSDRQETQYF	TGTGCCAGTAACTCGGACAGGCAAGAGACCCAGTACTTC
TRBD1	TRBJ2-1	.	TRBV7-2	CASSSRQGWNEQFF	TGTGCCAGCAGCTCCCGACAGGGTTGGAATGAGCAGTTCTTC
TRBD2	TRBJ2-2	.	TRBV11-2	CASSERGTSFSGELFF	TGTGCCAGCAGCGAACGGGGGACTAGCTTTAGCGGGGAGCTGTTTTTT
TRBD1	TRBJ1-2	few	TRBV7-3	CASSPVGQIPYGYTF	TGTGCCAGCAGCCCGGTGGGACAGATACCCTATGGCTACACCTTC